This passage covers 27 T cell receptor beta chains from one sample sequenced in a study of T-cell reconstitution after alpha-beta-depleted transplantation in children. Unique molecular identifiers were built into the TCRbeta library. TCRdb recomputed calls from the PCR reads with MiXCR, one row per CDR3 protein. The top ten clones hold 1.1% of a sample with around 680,000 distinct CDR3 sequences, 15% to 20% of them seen once. The input for sequencing was PBMCs from the stem cell graft donor, taken from the stem cell graft. The source is a human donor who donated a stem cell graft to a child with acute myeloid leukemia.

The chain joins TRBV7-9 to TRBJ1-1, with TRBD1 matching over 7 bases. The V gene end was trimmed by 4 bases and the J gene end by 4 bases; junction bases not matched to a gene: 12. In germline, CDR1 is SEHNR, CDR2 FQNEAQ (reference sequence). The CDR3 is 16 residues long. CDR3 residues: CASSSPGAGGGTEAFF. CDR3 nucleotide sequence: TGTGCCAGCAGCTCGCCGGGGGCAGGGGGTGGCACTGAAGCTTTCTTT.

This clonotype has at least ten counts. This sequence joins TRBV28 and TRBJ2-7; 8 bases are shared with TRBD2. The CDR3 totals 12 residues. Germline-derived CDR1 and CDR2 are MDHEN and SYDVKM. With V trimmed by 7 bases and J by 4 bases, 3 bases remained unmatched. The CDR3 protein is CASTGGDYEQYV. The DNA of the CDR3 is TGTGCCAGCACCGGGGGGGATTACGAGCAGTACGTC.

This chain uses TRBV10-3 with TRBJ2-1, with a tentative D call TRBD1 (6 bases). CDR3 length: 13 residues. Germline V CDR1 and CDR2: ENHRY, SYGVKD. V was cut by 8 bases and J by 7 bases, with 15 bases left in between. This chain's CDR3 is CAIGSGAGNEQFF. CDR3 in DNA: TGTGCCATCGGTTCAGGGGCGGGTAATGAGCAGTTCTTC.

In this sample, this clonotype turned up once. The chain joins TRBV5-6 to TRBJ2-3; D unclear. The germline V gene has CDR1 SGHDT and CDR2 YYEEEE. The length of the CDR3 is 16 residues. V was shortened by 0 bases and J by 2 bases, with 13 bases between the two germline ends. CDR3 sequence reads: CASSLGYLVHTDTQYF. The CDR3 coding sequence is TGTGCCAGCAGCTTGGGATATCTAGTCCACACAGATACGCAGTATTTT.

The sample holds many counts of this clonotype. This sequence joins TRBV7-2 and TRBJ1-6; 7 bases are shared with TRBD1. Unmatched junction bases numbered 18, after V lost 7 bases and J lost 9 bases. Germline V gene data show CDR1 as SGHTA and CDR2 as FQGNSA. CDR3 length equals 17 residues. CDR3 coding DNA: TGTGCCAGCACCATGACAGGGTTCAGCAGCGCACGTTCACCCCTCCACTTT. It translates to CASTMTGFSSARSPLHF. The variable domain in full, with the rest retrieved from reference TRBV7-2 and TRBJ1-6, is GAGVSQSPSNKVTEKGKDVELRCDPISGHTALYWYRQSLGQGLEFLIYFQGNSAPDKSGLPSDRFSAERTGGSVSTLTIQRTQQEDSAVYLCASTMTGFSSARSPLHFGNGTRLTVT.

The genes are TRBV10-3 and TRBJ2-5, with TRBD1 as a possible D gene (5 bases). Germline V gene sequence: CDR1 ENHRY, CDR2 SYGVKD. The CDR3 totals 13 residues. Deletions cut 8 bases from V and 2 bases from J, with 12 bases between. CDR3 sequence: CAIARAVQETQYF. The CDR3 DNA reads TGTGCCATCGCCAGGGCGGTACAAGAGACCCAGTACTTC.

The chain links TRBV20-1 to TRBJ1-5; TRBD1 might be the D (5 bases). The CDR3 is 17 amino acids. The germline V gene has CDR1 DFQATT and CDR2 SNEGSKA (reference sequence). With 6 bases removed from V and 7 bases from J, the gap between germline ends came to 28 bases. CDR3 in amino acids: CSARDGRTDLRGQPQHF. In DNA, the CDR3 is TGCAGTGCCCGGGACGGGAGGACGGACCTTCGAGGACAGCCCCAGCATTTT.

This clonotype was found many times. In DNA, the CDR3 is TGTGCCAGCAGCGACCCCGGCGGGAGCTCCTACAATGAGCAGTTCTTC. Translated: CASSDPGGSSYNEQFF. This rearrangement joins TRBV7-3 to TRBJ2-1; TRBD2 agrees at 7 bases. The V segment lost 5 bases and the J segment 0 bases; nucleotides outside the gene matches: 7. CDR3 length equals 16 residues. From germline, CDR1 is SGHTA and CDR2 FQGTGA.

This clonotype has a handful of counts. This chain joins TRBV12-3 or TRBV12-4 and TRBJ2-4; possibly TRBD1 or TRBD2 for D (5 bases each). The CDR3 has 14 amino acids. Trimming pared 1 base from V and 5 bases from J, leaving 9 bases between. For the CDR3, the DNA is TGTGCCAGCAGTTTAGGGGGGATTGAAAACATTCAGTACTTC. Its translation is CASSLGGIENIQYF.

J is TRBJ1-1 and V is TRBV5-6; no definite D call. The CDR3 runs to 14 residues. Germline-derived CDR1 and CDR2 are SGHDT and YYEEEE. V was shortened by 1 base and J by 1 base, with 8 bases between the two germline ends. The CDR3 spells CASSLSGSNTEAFF. The CDR3 DNA sequence: TGTGCCAGCAGCTTGAGCGGGTCGAACACTGAAGCTTTCTTT.

This clonotype was recorded a few times. CDR3 sequence reads: CSAADLRKGGYTF. The CDR3 nucleotides read TGCAGTGCTGCGGATCTCCGTAAAGGGGGCTACACCTTC. The chain joins TRBV20-1 to TRBJ1-2; D ambiguous. V was shortened by 5 bases and J by 8 bases, with 18 bases between the two germline ends. CDR1 DFQATT and CDR2 SNEGSKA come from the germline V gene (reference sequence). The CDR3 contains 13 residues.

This clonotype was seen a handful of times. The chain is built from TRBV10-3 and TRBJ2-3; D is unclear. The V gene's germline CDR1 is ENHRY and CDR2 SYGVKD. Trimming took 11 bases from V and 2 from J, leaving 14 bases between them. There are 13 residues in the CDR3. The CDR3 protein is CAVGPRDTDTQYF. CDR3 nucleotide sequence: TGTGCCGTCGGGCCCAGAGACACAGATACGCAGTATTTT.

The V gene is TRBV29-1, the J gene TRBJ2-7; perhaps D is TRBD1 or TRBD2 (5 bases each). In germline, CDR1 is SQVTM, CDR2 ANQGSEA. Trimming removed 3 bases at V and 3 bases at J, with 21 bases between. The CDR3 is 16 amino acids. The CDR3 protein is CSVEVGEIPYDYEQYF. CDR3 nucleotides: TGCAGCGTTGAGGTGGGGGAAATCCCCTACGACTACGAGCAGTACTTC.

The chain carries TRBV29-1 and TRBJ2-1; tentative D call: TRBD2 (7 bases). CDR3 size: 17 residues. V was shortened by 5 bases and J by 6 bases, with 26 bases between the two germline ends. CDR1 is SQVTM and CDR2 is ANQGSEA in the germline V gene. The CDR3: CSVKAGAADLYPNEQFF. The DNA of the CDR3 is TGCAGCGTTAAGGCGGGGGCAGCGGACTTGTATCCCAATGAGCAGTTCTTC.

This rearrangement joins TRBV4-3 to TRBJ2-1, with D uncertain. V was clipped by 3 bases and J by 0 bases, with 12 bases between them. CDR1 and CDR2 from the germline V gene are LGHNA and YSLEER. This CDR3 has 16 residues. Here the CDR3 DNA reads TGCGCCAGCAGCCATGCGACATCTAGCTCCTACAATGAGCAGTTCTTC. It yields the protein CASSHATSSSYNEQFF.

This clonotype was observed a handful of times. The chain's CDR3 is CASSLSGGFNNEQFF. CDR3 DNA: TGTGCCAGCAGCCTCAGCGGGGGGTTCAACAATGAGCAGTTCTTC. The chain recombines TRBV7-3 with TRBJ2-1; 9 nucleotides match TRBD2. CDR1 SGHTA and CDR2 FQGTGA come from the germline V gene. The CDR3 has 15 amino acids. The junction had 7 bases not matched to a gene; V was cut back by 5 bases and J by 5 bases.

This clonotype was recorded many times. The CDR3 nucleotides read TGTGCCATCAGGGAACCCAACACTGAAGCTTTCTTT. Encoded protein: CAIREPNTEAFF. The rearrangement links TRBV10-3 to TRBJ1-1; D remains ambiguous. V was cut by 6 bases and J by 2 bases, with 7 bases left in between. The CDR3 spans 12 residues. Germline CDR1 and CDR2: ENHRY and SYGVKD.

This clonotype was detected ten times or more. The chain joins TRBV5-5 to TRBJ1-1, with a possible D match to TRBD1 (6 bases). Germline V gene lookup returns CDR1 SGHKS and CDR2 YYEKEE (reference sequence). CDR3 length: 15 residues. Trimming pared 0 bases from V and 10 bases from J, leaving 19 bases between. The CDR3 sequence is CASSLDEAGVPGAFF. The CDR3 region has the DNA TGTGCCAGCAGCTTGGACGAGGCAGGGGTTCCCGGAGCTTTCTTT. The whole variable domain, remainder taken from reference TRBV5-5 and TRBJ1-1, is DAGVTQSPTHLIKTRGQQVTLRCSPISGHKSVSWYQQVLGQGPQFIFQYYEKEERGRGNFPDRFSARQFPNYSSELNVNALLLGDSALYLCASSLDEAGVPGAFFGQGTRLTVV.

As to this clonotype: A much larger clone lies a single base off, so this may be a read error. This CDR3 is CSARDKGTKANHGYTF. The DNA of the CDR3 is TGCAGTGCTAGAGATAAAGGGACGAAAGCTAACCATGGCTACACCTTC. The chain has TRBV20-1 and TRBJ1-2; TRBD1 is a possible D gene (5 bases). Germline CDR1 DFQATT, CDR2 SNEGSKA (reference sequence). CDR3 length equals 16 residues.

This clonotype showed up many times. The gene calls are TRBV5-5 and TRBJ2-1; 7 nucleotides agree with TRBD1. Losses at the gene ends were 1 base for V and 3 bases for J; bases not matched to a gene: 10. This CDR3 contains 17 residues. Germline V lookup: CDR1 SGHKS, CDR2 YYEKEE (reference sequence). The CDR3 bases are TGTGCCAGCAGCTTGAGGGACAGACTTTACCACTACAATGAGCAGTTCTTC. This encodes CASSLRDRLYHYNEQFF.

This clonotype has more than one count but fewer than ten. The chain combines TRBV4-1 with TRBJ1-2, with a tentative D call TRBD1 (5 bases). Trimming removed 0 bases at V and 2 bases at J, with 7 bases between. This CDR3 is 14 amino acids long. Germline loops: CDR1 MGHRA, CDR2 YSYEKL. The CDR3 loop reads CASSQDGANYGYTF. The CDR3 nucleotides are TGCGCCAGCAGCCAAGATGGGGCCAACTATGGCTACACCTTC.

In this sample, this clonotype turned up many times. V usage is TRBV7-2 and J usage is TRBJ1-4; possible D gene TRBD1, 5 bases. Germline V gene sequence: CDR1 SGHTA, CDR2 FQGNSA. Trimming pared 4 bases from V and 10 bases from J, leaving 16 bases between. The CDR3 runs to 14 residues. The CDR3 DNA follows: TGTGCCAGCAGCTGGGACGGTCGATTGGGAAAACTGTTTTTT. Translation: CASSWDGRLGKLFF.

This chain uses TRBV11-2 with TRBJ1-1, with 10 bases matching TRBD1. The V and J ends lost 4 bases and 5 bases, in that order; junction bases with no gene match: 4. The CDR3 length is 14 residues. CDR1 is SGHAT and CDR2 is FQNNGV in the germline V gene. The CDR3 protein is CASSSGTGATEAFF. In DNA, the CDR3 is TGTGCCAGCAGCTCCGGGACAGGGGCGACTGAAGCTTTCTTT.

This clonotype has ten or more counts. The rearrangement links TRBV10-2 to TRBJ2-7, with D possibly TRBD1 on 7 matching bases. Trimming pared 2 bases from V and 1 base from J, leaving 15 bases between. Germline V lookup: CDR1 WSHSY, CDR2 SAAADI. This CDR3 is built from 16 residues. The CDR3: CASSEGTAGGSYEQYF. DNA for the CDR3: TGCGCCAGCAGTGAGGGTACGGCAGGGGGGTCCTACGAGCAGTACTTC.

This clonotype showed up many times. The V and J genes are TRBV20-1 and TRBJ2-7; 10 bases fit TRBD2. The germline gives CDR1 DFQATT, CDR2 SNEGSKA (reference sequence). V lost 3 bases and J lost 4; bases outside the gene matches: 9. The CDR3 runs 15 residues. The CDR3 nucleotides read TGCAGTGCTAGCCTTCCCTCTAGCGGGGGATACGAGCAGTACTTC. Translation: CSASLPSSGGYEQYF.

This clonotype has just a few counts. The V gene is TRBV28, the J gene TRBJ2-7, with TRBD1 matching 8 bases. J lost 4 bases, V lost 6 bases, and 5 bases had no gene match. The CDR3 consists of 13 residues. Germline V gene sequence: CDR1 MDHEN, CDR2 SYDVKM. The CDR3, as DNA: TGTGCCAGCAGAATGACAGGGGCATACGAGCAGTACTTC. As protein: CASRMTGAYEQYF.

A few counts support this clonotype. The rearrangement uses TRBV4-3 and TRBJ1-4; perhaps TRBD1 as D (5 bases). CDR1 is LGHNA and CDR2 is YSLEER in the germline V gene. The V and J ends lost 1 base and 3 bases respectively, with 18 bases between them. This CDR3 contains 18 residues. The CDR3 bases are TGCGCCAGCAGCCAAGGGGGTTTCGCGGGGGGAGCTAATGAAAAACTGTTTTTT. Encoded protein: CASSQGGFAGGANEKLFF.